This TCR beta chain was sequenced during a study of CD4+ T cells in melanoma. Points from the study as a whole: Neoantigen-specific CD4+ T cells in melanoma reportedly had diverse differentiation states. CD8+ T cell, macrophage and B cell function reportedly correlated with neoantigen-specific CD4+ T cells.

V was shortened by 2 bases and J by 1 base, with 9 bases between the two germline ends. Germline V gene lookup returns CDR1 SGDLS and CDR2 YYNGEE. This CDR3 region has 14 residues. Of note for this clone: Its antigen remains unidentified.

Assay used: immunoSEQ multiplex PCR; TCRdb lists only in-frame clones, some missing. The repertoire holds about 140,000 clones, with over 90% as singletons. This sequence was found in a human donor with melanoma. The chain joins TRBV9 to TRBJ2-5; D tentatively fits TRBD1 or TRBD2 (5 bases each). The CDR3 coding sequence is TGTGCCAGCAGCGTCACCGGGACCCAAGAGACCCAGTACTTC. Translating it yields CASSVTGTQETQYF.